These 10 T cell receptor beta chains share one sample of origin, sequenced in a study of T cells in Graves' hyperthyroidism and ophthalmopathy. The TCR beta CDR3 regions underwent amplification using RNA transcripts as the source. HTBI primers were employed in a first-round RT-PCR of the TCR CDR3. TCRdb used MiXCR to reprocess the multiplex PCR reads, holding one entry per CDR3 protein. The data show some 440,000 distinct CDR3 sequences, with more than 15% seen just once and 7.5% to 9% held by the top ten. The sample comprised blood. The origin of the receptors is a woman aged 18 to 35 with Graves' hyperthyroidism.

V and J are TRBV6-1 and TRBJ1-6; 8 nucleotides agree with TRBD1. The CDR3 is made up of 16 amino acids. Germline V lookup: CDR1 MNHNS, CDR2 SASEGT. V lost 6 bases, J lost 0 bases, and 4 bases stayed unmatched. The CDR3 is CASSLDRGSYNSPLHF. The CDR3 bases are TGTGCCAGCAGCCTCGACAGGGGCTCCTATAATTCACCCCTCCACTTT.

Many counts were recorded for this clonotype. The V gene is TRBV3-1, the J gene TRBJ2-3; tentatively, D is TRBD1 or TRBD2 (6 bases each). Germline assignment: CDR1 LGHDT and CDR2 YNNKEL (reference sequence). The CDR3 contains 20 residues. The V end was cut by 9 bases, the J end by 3 bases, with 34 bases between. The CDR3 protein is CASQQGKFLAMAGNTDTQYF. In nucleotides, the CDR3 is TGTGCCAGTCAGCAGGGGAAATTTCTAGCCATGGCGGGAAATACAGATACGCAGTATTTT.

This clonotype was counted at least ten times. This chain connects TRBV6-1 to TRBJ1-1, with D unclear. Germline lookup yields CDR1 MNHNS and CDR2 SASEGT. CDR3 length: 11 residues. The germline V and J ends were trimmed by 5 bases and 3 bases, with 4 bases remaining between them. The CDR3 protein is CASSRDTEAFF. Here the CDR3 DNA reads TGTGCCAGCAGTCGAGACACTGAAGCTTTCTTT.

The chain has TRBV7-9 and TRBJ2-1; 9 bases fit TRBD2. This CDR3 contains 16 residues. Per the germline V gene, CDR1 is SEHNR and CDR2 is FQNEAQ (reference sequence). J was trimmed by 6 bases and V by 4 bases; bases with no gene match: 10. Here the CDR3 reads CASSSPRGGHLNEQFF. The CDR3 DNA sequence: TGTGCCAGCAGCTCCCCGCGGGGGGGCCACCTCAATGAGCAGTTCTTC.

The genes are TRBV4-1 and TRBJ1-5; D remains unclear. This CDR3 spans 13 amino acids. In germline, CDR1 is MGHRA, CDR2 YSYEKL. The ends were cut back, 4 bases at V and 7 bases at J, with 11 bases in the middle. CDR3 in amino acids: CASSPDSKQPQHF. CDR3 coding DNA: TGCGCCAGCAGCCCAGACTCGAAGCAGCCCCAGCATTTT.

At least ten counts were recorded for this clonotype. The genes are TRBV12-3 or TRBV12-4 and TRBJ2-7; D gene ambiguous. The CDR3 covers 14 residues. Trimming left V 7 bases short and J 3 bases short, with 16 bases between. CDR3 sequence (DNA): TGTGCCAGCAAAACCCAAGGGTGGGGCTACGAGCAGTACTTC. Its translation is CASKTQGWGYEQYF.

The table lists this clonotype with many counts. The V gene is TRBV20-1, the J gene TRBJ1-5, with TRBD1 as a possible D gene (5 bases). Trimming pared 0 bases from V and 0 bases from J, leaving 9 bases between. Germline CDR1 is DFQATT and CDR2 is SNEGSKA (reference sequence). This CDR3 is built from 15 residues. The CDR3 sequence is CSAREGPYSNQPQHF. Written as DNA, the CDR3 is TGCAGTGCTAGAGAGGGGCCATATAGCAATCAGCCCCAGCATTTT.

This clonotype was picked up many times. The gene calls are TRBV28 and TRBJ1-2, with D unresolved. This CDR3 spans 14 amino acids. The germline V and J ends were trimmed by 8 bases and 3 bases, with 16 bases remaining between them. Per germline, CDR1 MDHEN and CDR2 SYDVKM. In DNA form, the CDR3 reads TGTGCCAGCCAGATGGGGAATCTTCACTATGGCTACACCTTC. Its protein product is CASQMGNLHYGYTF.

Ten or more counts support this clonotype. The chain couples TRBV6-1 to TRBJ2-3; 10 bases align to TRBD2. V gave up 6 bases and J gave up 0 bases; unmatched junction bases: 12. The germline gives CDR1 MNHNS, CDR2 SASEGT. There are 18 residues in the CDR3. CDR3 in amino acids: CASSLTSGNVISTDTQYF. The CDR3 nucleotides are TGTGCCAGCAGCCTCACTAGCGGGAATGTTATTAGCACAGATACGCAGTATTTT.

This clonotype was detected many times. The CDR3 reads CASSFALTQETQYF. The CDR3 DNA sequence: TGTGCCAGCAGTTTTGCCCTTACCCAAGAGACCCAGTACTTC. The chain uses TRBV12-3 or TRBV12-4 and TRBJ2-5; D not certain. V gave up 3 bases and J gave up 1 base, with 9 bases separating them. This CDR3 is 14 amino acids long.